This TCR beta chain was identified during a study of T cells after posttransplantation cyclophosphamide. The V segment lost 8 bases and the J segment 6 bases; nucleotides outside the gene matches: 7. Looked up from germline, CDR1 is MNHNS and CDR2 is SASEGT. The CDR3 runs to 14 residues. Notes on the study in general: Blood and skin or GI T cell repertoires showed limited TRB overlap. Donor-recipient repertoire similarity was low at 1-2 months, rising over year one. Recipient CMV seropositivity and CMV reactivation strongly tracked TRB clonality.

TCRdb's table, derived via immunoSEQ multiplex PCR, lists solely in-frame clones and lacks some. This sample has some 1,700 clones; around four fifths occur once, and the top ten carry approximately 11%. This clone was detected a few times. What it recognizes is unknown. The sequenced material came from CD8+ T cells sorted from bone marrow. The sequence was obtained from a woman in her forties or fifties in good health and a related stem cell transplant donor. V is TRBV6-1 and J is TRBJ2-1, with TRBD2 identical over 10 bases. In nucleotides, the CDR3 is TGTGCCAGCGGAGGCCAGCGGGGGGGCAATGAGCAGTTCTTC. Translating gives CASGGQRGGNEQFF.